This is a list of T cell receptor beta chains from one sample in a study of chemoradiotherapy in HPV16-positive cancers. Method: immunoSEQ multiplex PCR; TCRdb's copy keeps in-frame clones and lacks some. The table lists 6,500 to 8,500 clones, more than 70% of them singletons, with about 3% in the top ten. The sequencing used tumor tissue, collected from a patient who underwent chemoradiotherapy. These TCRs come from a human donor with HPV-associated anogenital cancer. The CDR3 runs from the conserved cysteine through the conserved F or W. Fields, in order: J gene, D gene, V gene, clone size, CDR3 DNA, CDR3 protein. D genes are given only for firm matches. Expanded clones get a size class; other rows say once, few or many, or leave the size out.

j_gene: TRBJ1-2; d_gene: TRBD1; v_gene: TRBV19; abundance: .; CDR3nt: TGTGCCAGTAGTTCTACGGGACAGTCCTATGGCTACACCTTC; CDR3aa: CASSSTGQSYGYTF
j_gene: TRBJ1-2; d_gene: .; v_gene: TRBV11-2; abundance: .; CDR3nt: TGTGCCAGCAGCTTGTCAGCTAACTATGGCTACACCTTC; CDR3aa: CASSLSANYGYTF
j_gene: TRBJ1-1; d_gene: .; v_gene: TRBV4-1; abundance: .; CDR3nt: TGCGCCAGCAGCCCCGAGGCAGGCGTGAACACTGAAGCTTTCTTT; CDR3aa: CASSPEAGVNTEAFF
j_gene: TRBJ1-5; d_gene: .; v_gene: TRBV6-1; abundance: few; CDR3nt: TGTGCCGCATCGGAGGTCGGCAATCAGCCCCAGCATTTT; CDR3aa: CAASEVGNQPQHF
j_gene: TRBJ2-2; d_gene: TRBD2; v_gene: TRBV7-6; abundance: once; CDR3nt: TGTGCCAGCAGCTTATCGGCCGGGACTAGCGGACACACCGGGGAGCTGTTTTTT; CDR3aa: CASSLSAGTSGHTGELFF
j_gene: TRBJ1-2; d_gene: TRBD1; v_gene: TRBV27; abundance: .; CDR3nt: TGTGCCAGCAGTTTATCCGGGACAGGGGGCCTCTATGGCTACACCTTC; CDR3aa: CASSLSGTGGLYGYTF
j_gene: TRBJ1-2; d_gene: .; v_gene: TRBV5-4; abundance: .; CDR3nt: TGTGCCAGCAGCCTGAGAGAACACTATGGCTACACCTTC; CDR3aa: CASSLREHYGYTF
j_gene: TRBJ2-7; d_gene: TRBD1; v_gene: TRBV18; abundance: few; CDR3nt: TGTGCCAGCTCACCACCGAGCCCGGGACAGGGAATTTGGGACGAGCAGTACTTC; CDR3aa: CASSPPSPGQGIWDEQYF
j_gene: TRBJ1-1; d_gene: .; v_gene: TRBV28; abundance: .; CDR3nt: TGTGCCAGCAGTTTTCGGCAGGCCAAAGCTTTCTTT; CDR3aa: CASSFRQAKAFF
j_gene: TRBJ1-4; d_gene: TRBD1; v_gene: TRBV19; abundance: .; CDR3nt: TGTGCCAGTCACAGACAGGGAGATGATGAAAAACTGTTTTTT; CDR3aa: CASHRQGDDEKLFF
j_gene: TRBJ1-2; d_gene: TRBD1; v_gene: TRBV6-5; abundance: once; CDR3nt: TGTGCCAGCAGTTACCTACAGGGGCCGGATGGCTACACCTTC; CDR3aa: CASSYLQGPDGYTF
j_gene: TRBJ1-4; d_gene: .; v_gene: TRBV19; abundance: .; CDR3nt: TGTGCCAGTAGTATACGTGCGTTGTCAGCGGGACTGTTTTTT; CDR3aa: CASSIRALSAGLFF
j_gene: TRBJ2-1; d_gene: .; v_gene: TRBV28; abundance: few; CDR3nt: TGTGCCAGCAGTACGCTCCGTCATGAGCAGTTCTTC; CDR3aa: CASSTLRHEQFF
j_gene: TRBJ1-3; d_gene: .; v_gene: TRBV28; abundance: .; CDR3nt: TGTGCCAGCAGTCCCCCAACAGGCAGCTCTGGAAACACCATATATTTT; CDR3aa: CASSPPTGSSGNTIYF
j_gene: TRBJ2-1; d_gene: TRBD2; v_gene: TRBV9; abundance: .; CDR3nt: TGTGCCAGCAGCGCTCAGCGGGGGGGCTCCTACAATGAGCAGTTCTTC; CDR3aa: CASSAQRGGSYNEQFF
j_gene: TRBJ1-5; d_gene: TRBD1; v_gene: TRBV6-6; abundance: .; CDR3nt: TGTGCCAGCTCGGATCCAGGGGGCGACAATCAGCCCCAGCATTTT; CDR3aa: CASSDPGGDNQPQHF
j_gene: TRBJ1-1; d_gene: .; v_gene: TRBV19; abundance: once; CDR3nt: TGTGCCAGTAGTATAAGAGAGGGGGTGGTCACTGAAGCTTTCTTT; CDR3aa: CASSIREGVVTEAFF
j_gene: TRBJ1-4; d_gene: .; v_gene: TRBV5-1; abundance: .; CDR3nt: TGCGCCAGCAGACCCGGGAGTAATAATGAAAAACTGTTTTTT; CDR3aa: CASRPGSNNEKLFF